The clone carrying this T cell receptor (beta chain) has at least ten counts. What it binds is unknown. TCRdb recomputed calls from the reads with MiXCR, one row per CDR3 protein. The sample lists hundreds of thousands of distinct CDR3 sequences; more than 8% were seen once. The sample is drawn from a study of T cell repertoires in cytomegalovirus infection. Background on the study: Shared public TCR beta signatures pointed to both CMV infection and a matching HLA type. Study-wide findings and caveats: It was HLA-C-restricted CMV-specific TCR beta clonotypes that dominated the response ex vivo. Totalled public TCR beta family frequency picked out people who carried CMV plus the relevant HLA.

Trimming left V 7 bases short and J 1 base short, with 10 bases between. The CDR3 is made up of 14 amino acids. From germline, CDR1 is SGHTA and CDR2 FQGNSA. Sequenced sample: PBMCs. This rearrangement joins TRBV7-2 to TRBJ1-4; D unresolved. The clonotype was recovered from a human donor in good health (CMV status not recorded). Some clones in this sample may be carry-over from other donors' samples. The DNA of the CDR3 is TGTGCCAGCACTCCCGGTGGAACTAATGAAAAACTGTTTTTT. Amino acid sequence: CASTPGGTNEKLFF.